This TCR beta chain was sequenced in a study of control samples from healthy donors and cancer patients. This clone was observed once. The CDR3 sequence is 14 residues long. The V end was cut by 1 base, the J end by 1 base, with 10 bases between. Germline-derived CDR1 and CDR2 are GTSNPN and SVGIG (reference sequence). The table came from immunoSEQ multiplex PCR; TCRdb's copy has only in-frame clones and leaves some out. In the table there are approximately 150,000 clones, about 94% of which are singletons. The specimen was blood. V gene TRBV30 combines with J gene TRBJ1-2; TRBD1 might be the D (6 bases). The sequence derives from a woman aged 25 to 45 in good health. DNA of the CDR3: TGTGCCTGGAGTGGAGGGGGGCGTAACTATGGCTACACCTTC. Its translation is CAWSGGGRNYGYTF.